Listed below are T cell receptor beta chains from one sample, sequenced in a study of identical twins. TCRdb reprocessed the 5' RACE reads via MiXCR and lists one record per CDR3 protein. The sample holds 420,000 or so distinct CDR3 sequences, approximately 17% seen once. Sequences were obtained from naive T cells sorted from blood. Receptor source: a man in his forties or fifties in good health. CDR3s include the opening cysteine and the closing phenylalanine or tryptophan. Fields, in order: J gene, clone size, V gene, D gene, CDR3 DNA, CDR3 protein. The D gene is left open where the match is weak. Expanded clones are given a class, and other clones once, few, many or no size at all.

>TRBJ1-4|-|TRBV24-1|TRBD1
TGTGCCACCAGTGAACGACAGGGAAGGAAACTGTTTTTT
CATSERQGRKLFF
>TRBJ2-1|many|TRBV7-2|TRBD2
TGTGCCAGCAGCTTGTTAGCGGGAGTGGTTAGTTCGGAGCAGTTCTTC
CASSLLAGVVSSEQFF
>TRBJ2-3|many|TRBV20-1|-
TGCAGTGCTAGAGTAGCGTTAGCGCCATTGGGGGGAAGCACAGATACGCAGTATTTT
CSARVALAPLGGSTDTQYF
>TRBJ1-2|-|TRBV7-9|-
TGTGCCAGCAGCTTAGACAGGGCTGGCTACACCTTC
CASSLDRAGYTF
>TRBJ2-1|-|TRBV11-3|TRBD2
TGTGCCAGCAGCTTTAACGGACTAGCGGGAGGGAATGAGCAGTTCTTC
CASSFNGLAGGNEQFF
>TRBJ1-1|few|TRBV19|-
TGTGCCAGTAGTCCCAGGCGGAACTCTGAAGCTTTCTTT
CASSPRRNSEAFF
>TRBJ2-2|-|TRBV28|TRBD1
TGTGCCAGCAGTCCCGGACAGGGAAAGGCAACCGGGGAGCTGTTTTTT
CASSPGQGKATGELFF
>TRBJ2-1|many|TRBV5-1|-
TGCGCCAGCAGCCAGGTGGCGGGAACCCCCAATGAGCAGTTCTTC
CASSQVAGTPNEQFF
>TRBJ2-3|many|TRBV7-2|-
TGTGCCAGCAGCTTAGTCGGGCAGTCGGGTTTTACAGATACGCAGTATTTT
CASSLVGQSGFTDTQYF
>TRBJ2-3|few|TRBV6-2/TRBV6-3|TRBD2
TGTGCCAGCAGTCGACTAGCTGTAGATACGCAGTATTTT
CASSRLAVDTQYF
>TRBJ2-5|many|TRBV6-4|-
TGTGCCAGCGTGGGGGAAAGTGGAGGGGGCGGAGGGCCCAGACGTGAGACCCAGTACTTC
CASVGESGGGGGPRRETQYF
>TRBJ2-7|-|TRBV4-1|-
TGCGCCAGCAGCCAGGCTGAAGCGTACGAGCAGTACTTC
CASSQAEAYEQYF
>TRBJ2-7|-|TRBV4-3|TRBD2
TGCGCCAGCAGCCAAGATAGCGGGACGCCCGGGGAGCAGTACTTC
CASSQDSGTPGEQYF
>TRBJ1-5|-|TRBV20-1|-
TGCAGTGCCGGCAGGGGTCGTCAGCCCCAGCATTTT
CSAGRGRQPQHF
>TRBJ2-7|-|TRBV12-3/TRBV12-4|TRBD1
TGTGCCAGCAGTTTAAAGAGGACAGGAGGCTACGAGCAGTACTTC
CASSLKRTGGYEQYF
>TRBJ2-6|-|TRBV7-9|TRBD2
TGTGCCAGCAGGACGGGAGGCTCTGGGGCCAACGTCCTGACTTTC
CASRTGGSGANVLTF
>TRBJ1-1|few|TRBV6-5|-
TGTGCCAGCAGTTACTGGATGAACACTGAAGCTTTCTTT
CASSYWMNTEAFF
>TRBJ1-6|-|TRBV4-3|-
TGCGCCAGCAGCCAAGCACAGATGGGTAATTCACCCCTCCACTTT
CASSQAQMGNSPLHF
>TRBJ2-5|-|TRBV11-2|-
TGTGCCAGCAGCTTCAACAGTGATTTGAGGGCTGAGACCCAGTACTTC
CASSFNSDLRAETQYF
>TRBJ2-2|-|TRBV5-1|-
TGCGCCAGCAGCTTGGAGGGGCTAGACGGGGAGCTGTTTTTT
CASSLEGLDGELFF
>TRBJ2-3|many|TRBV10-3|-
TGTGCCATCAGATCCCGGGACCTAAACGCAGATACGCAGTATTTT
CAIRSRDLNADTQYF
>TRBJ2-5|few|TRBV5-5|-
TGTGCCAGCAGCTCTACCGATTGGCCAGAGACCCAGTACTTC
CASSSTDWPETQYF
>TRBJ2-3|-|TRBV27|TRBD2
TGTGCCAGCAGTTTAATACTAGCGGGAGGTAAAGATACGCAGTATTTT
CASSLILAGGKDTQYF
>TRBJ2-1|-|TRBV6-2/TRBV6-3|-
TGTGCCAGCATGGGCTACACCTACAATGAGCAGTTCTTC
CASMGYTYNEQFF
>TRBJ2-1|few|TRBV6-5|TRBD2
TGTGCCAGCAGTTACCACCGGCTAGCGGGACAACTCAATGAGCAGTTCTTC
CASSYHRLAGQLNEQFF
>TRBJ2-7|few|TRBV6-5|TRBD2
TGTGCCAGCAGTTATTCTGCGGGAGGCCTCTACGAGCAGTACTTC
CASSYSAGGLYEQYF
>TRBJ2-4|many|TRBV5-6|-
TGTGCCAGCAGCTTGGGATTAGCCAAAAACATTCAGTACTTC
CASSLGLAKNIQYF
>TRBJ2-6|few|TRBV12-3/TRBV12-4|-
TGTGCCAGCCGACTGGGGAGCTCTGGGGCCAACGTCCTGACTTTC
CASRLGSSGANVLTF
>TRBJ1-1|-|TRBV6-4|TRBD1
TGTGCCAGCAGTTTCCAGACAGGGGACACTGAAGCTTTCTTT
CASSFQTGDTEAFF
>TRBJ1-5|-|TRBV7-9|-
TGTGCCAGCAGCCTAGGGGGGTGGGATCAGCCCCAGCATTTT
CASSLGGWDQPQHF
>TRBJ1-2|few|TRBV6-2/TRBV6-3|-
TGTGCCAGCAGACCTTACAGGGAGGTGGATGGCTACACCTTC
CASRPYREVDGYTF
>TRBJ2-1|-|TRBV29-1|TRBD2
TGCAGCGCTGGACTAGCCGAAAGCTTAAACAATGAGCAGTTCTTC
CSAGLAESLNNEQFF
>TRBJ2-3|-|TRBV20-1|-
TGCAGTGCTGGGCGGGGGGCCAGGGGGGATACGCAGTATTTT
CSAGRGARGDTQYF
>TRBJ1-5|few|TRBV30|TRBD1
TGTGCCTGGGGACAGGGCGGCAATCAGCCCCAGCATTTT
CAWGQGGNQPQHF
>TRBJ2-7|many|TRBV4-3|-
TGCGCCAGCAGCCAATGGACAGCCTACGAGCAGTACTTC
CASSQWTAYEQYF
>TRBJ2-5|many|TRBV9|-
TGTGCCAGCAGCGTAGAAACATTCGGAGAGACCCAGTACTTC
CASSVETFGETQYF